A single sample is the source of the 24 T cell receptor beta chains below, sequenced in a study of T-cell reconstitution after alpha-beta-depleted transplantation in children. Unique molecular identifiers were built into the TCRbeta library. One entry per CDR3 protein, called by TCRdb with MiXCR from the PCR reads. Among some 500,000 distinct CDR3 sequences, approximately 20% were seen once, and the ten largest hold over 3%. This sample comprised PBMCs from the stem cell graft donor, obtained from the stem cell graft. The receptors shown here come from a human donor who donated a stem cell graft to a child with acute lymphoblastic leukemia.

This chain joins TRBV5-1 and TRBJ2-7; 9 nucleotides line up with TRBD2. Germline-derived CDR1 and CDR2 are SGHRS and YFSETQ. J lost 2 bases, V lost 1 base, and 4 bases had no gene match. This CDR3 has 15 residues. The CDR3 protein is CASSLPAGGAYEQYF. CDR3 bases: TGCGCCAGCAGCTTGCCGGCGGGAGGGGCCTACGAGCAGTACTTC.

The rearrangement joins TRBV12-3 or TRBV12-4 to TRBJ1-1; 8 bases are shared with TRBD1. The CDR3 totals 15 residues. V lost 4 bases and J lost 1; bases outside the gene matches: 5. CDR3: CASSSGTGQNTEAFF. The CDR3 DNA follows: TGTGCCAGCAGTTCGGGGACAGGACAGAACACTGAAGCTTTCTTT.

The chain joins TRBV20-1 to TRBJ2-5; no clear D gene. The V end lost 3 bases, the J end lost 2 bases, and 19 bases lay between the germline ends. The germline V gene encodes CDR1 DFQATT and CDR2 SNEGSKA (reference sequence). The CDR3 is 16 amino acids. The CDR3, as DNA: TGCAGTGCTAGTTCCCAGCAACCTACACGTCAAGAGACCCAGTACTTC. Amino acid sequence: CSASSQQPTRQETQYF.

The genes are TRBV20-1 and TRBJ1-1; no firm D call. V was pared by 0 bases and J by 4 bases, with 12 bases between. This CDR3 has 14 residues. Germline V gene lookup returns CDR1 DFQATT and CDR2 SNEGSKA (reference sequence). This CDR3 is CSARDVGSFTEAFF. As DNA, the CDR3 is TGCAGTGCTAGAGATGTGGGTTCCTTCACTGAAGCTTTCTTT.

This clonotype has just a few counts. This rearrangement joins TRBV20-1 to TRBJ1-4; tentative D call: TRBD1 (6 bases). The V gene's germline CDR1 is DFQATT and CDR2 SNEGSKA (reference sequence). The CDR3 runs to 14 residues. Trimming removed 5 bases at V and 5 bases at J, with 15 bases between. CDR3 region: CSARRGAWNEKLFF. The CDR3 DNA follows: TGCAGTGCTCGCAGGGGTGCATGGAATGAAAAACTGTTTTTT.

The chain combines TRBV7-9 with TRBJ1-1; TRBD1 might be the D (5 bases). Looked up from germline, CDR1 is SEHNR and CDR2 is FQNEAQ (reference sequence). V gave up 5 bases and J gave up 0 bases, with 13 bases separating them. This CDR3 comprises 15 residues. The CDR3 reads CASSVLGGLNTEAFF. CDR3 nucleotides: TGTGCCAGCAGCGTACTGGGGGGACTGAACACTGAAGCTTTCTTT. Based on the CDR3 plus reference TRBV7-9 and TRBJ1-1, the full variable domain is DTGVSQNPRHKITKRGQNVTFRCDPISEHNRLYWYRQTLGQGPEFLTYFQNEAQLEKSRLLSDRFSAERPKGSFSTLEIQRTEQGDSAMYLCASSVLGGLNTEAFFGQGTRLTVV.

A few counts support this clonotype. CDR3 loop: CASSKGLAASRELFF. In DNA form, the CDR3 reads TGTGCCAGCAGCAAGGGACTAGCGGCCTCTCGGGAGCTGTTTTTT. The chain combines TRBV9 with TRBJ2-2, with 11 bases matching TRBD2. The CDR3 length is 15 residues. Germline V lookup: CDR1 SGDLS, CDR2 YYNGEE. Trimming at V came to 4 bases and at J to 9 bases, leaving 8 bases not matched to a gene.

The rearrangement links TRBV5-1 to TRBJ2-5; no clear D gene. Germline assignment: CDR1 SGHRS and CDR2 YFSETQ. The CDR3 sequence is 13 residues long. The germline V and J ends were trimmed by 4 bases and 4 bases, with 11 bases remaining between them. This CDR3 is CASSLQRRETQYF. CDR3 nucleotide sequence: TGCGCCAGCAGCCTCCAGAGGAGAGAGACCCAGTACTTC.

CDR3: CASSLEQTSTDTQYF. The DNA of the CDR3 is TGCGCCAGCAGCTTGGAACAGACTAGCACAGATACGCAGTATTTT. The V and J genes are TRBV5-1 and TRBJ2-3; D remains ambiguous. CDR1 is SGHRS and CDR2 is YFSETQ in the germline V gene. V gave up 0 bases and J gave up 0 bases, with 8 bases separating them. The CDR3 is 15 amino acids.

In this sample, this clonotype turned up a few times. The chain has TRBV12-3 or TRBV12-4 and TRBJ1-2; D not certain. The length of the CDR3 is 11 residues. Trimming took 3 bases from V and 6 from J, leaving 5 bases between them. The CDR3 loop is CASSLEDGYTF. In nucleotides, the CDR3 is TGTGCCAGCAGTTTGGAGGATGGCTACACCTTC.

About this clonotype itself: Germline and junction disagree at one end, which may indicate a read error. The chain couples TRBV11-2 to TRBJ2-5; 8 bases align to TRBD2. In germline, CDR1 is SGHAT, CDR2 FQNNGV. The CDR3 has 15 residues. In DNA form, the CDR3 reads TGTGCCAGCAGCTACTTAGCGGGGCTCAAAGAGAACCAGTACTTC. This encodes CASSYLAGLKENQYF.

CDR3 sequence (DNA): TGTGCCAGCTCACCCTACGTACCGGGGGGAGTTAACTATGGCTACACCTTC. Its protein product is CASSPYVPGGVNYGYTF. The chain couples TRBV18 to TRBJ1-2, with TRBD1 as a possible D gene (5 bases). CDR1 and CDR2 (germline): KGHSH, LQKENI. The CDR3 runs to 17 residues. Trimming removed 3 bases at V and 1 base at J, with 18 bases between.

This clonotype was detected many times. The chain has TRBV9 and TRBJ2-1; maybe TRBD2 (7 bases). The CDR3 has 13 amino acids. Trimming took 9 bases from V and 1 from J, leaving 11 bases between them. Germline loops: CDR1 SGDLS, CDR2 YYNGEE. The CDR3 sequence: CATGEGSYNEQFF. The CDR3 nucleotides read TGTGCCACAGGGGAGGGGTCCTACAATGAGCAGTTCTTC.

Only a few counts were recorded for this clonotype. The chain carries TRBV7-9 and TRBJ2-1; 12 bases map to TRBD2. Germline CDR1 and CDR2: SEHNR and FQNEAQ (reference sequence). The CDR3 consists of 16 residues. Trimming took 5 bases from V and 8 from J; bases not matched to a gene: 10. DNA for the CDR3: TGTGCCAGCAGCCAAACTAGCGGGAGGATTTGGGATGAGCAGTTCTTC. The encoded protein is CASSQTSGRIWDEQFF.

As to this clonotype: Sequence at one end of the junction differs from germline and may be a read error. The chain is built from TRBV27 and TRBJ2-3, with a tentative D call TRBD1 (5 bases). CDR3 length: 15 amino acids. CDR1 MNHEY and CDR2 SMNVEV come from the germline V gene (reference sequence). The CDR3 DNA sequence: TGTGCCAGCAAAAATGGCGACTTTCACACAGGTACGCAGTATTTT. Its protein is CASKNGDFHTGTQYF.

This sequence joins TRBV20-1 and TRBJ2-7; no definite D call. The CDR3 totals 15 residues. Germline loops: CDR1 DFQATT, CDR2 SNEGSKA (reference sequence). The V and J ends lost 2 bases and 0 bases respectively, with 14 bases between them. CDR3: CSARSQYGYSYEQYF. DNA for the CDR3: TGCAGTGCTAGATCCCAGTACGGGTACTCCTACGAGCAGTACTTC.

The chain uses TRBV20-1 and TRBJ1-2; D is undetermined. This CDR3 is built from 14 residues. V was clipped by 1 base and J by 2 bases, with 11 bases between them. Germline V gives CDR1 DFQATT, CDR2 SNEGSKA (reference sequence). CDR3 residues: CSARGRQSNYGYTF. The DNA for the CDR3 is TGCAGTGCTAGAGGTCGACAATCGAACTATGGCTACACCTTC.

A few counts support this clonotype. The chain uses TRBV4-2 and TRBJ1-3; D gene uncertain. Trimming took off 0 bases at V and 2 bases at J, with 2 bases between the two ends. Per germline, CDR1 LGHNA and CDR2 YNFKEQ. The CDR3 is made up of 13 amino acids. CDR3 amino acids: CASSQDAGNTIYF. CDR3 in DNA: TGTGCCAGCAGCCAAGACGCTGGAAACACCATATATTTT.

This clonotype has only a few counts. The chain recombines TRBV5-1 with TRBJ2-7, with no clear D. Germline V gene data show CDR1 as SGHRS and CDR2 as YFSETQ. The CDR3 length is 13 residues. The V and J ends lost 4 bases and 3 bases respectively, with 11 bases between them. The CDR3 is CASSQGERYEQYF. The DNA of the CDR3 is TGCGCCAGCAGCCAAGGAGAGCGCTACGAGCAGTACTTC.

The chain couples TRBV20-1 to TRBJ1-2; D not certain. The germline V gene encodes CDR1 DFQATT and CDR2 SNEGSKA (reference sequence). V was trimmed by 3 bases and J by 0 bases, leaving 8 bases between them. There are 13 residues in the CDR3. Here the CDR3 reads CSARASTNYGYTF. The CDR3 DNA sequence: TGCAGTGCTAGGGCGTCCACTAACTATGGCTACACCTTC.

This clonotype has ten or more counts. J is TRBJ2-1 and V is TRBV5-1; no reliable D call. Trimming removed 0 bases from V and 5 bases from J, with 3 bases in between. Germline V gene sequence: CDR1 SGHRS, CDR2 YFSETQ. This CDR3 has 12 residues. CDR3 residues: CASSLADNEQFF. In nucleotides, the CDR3 is TGCGCCAGCAGCTTGGCCGACAATGAGCAGTTCTTC.

The chain couples TRBV5-1 to TRBJ1-4; D is uncertain. The CDR3 has 15 amino acids. CDR1 SGHRS and CDR2 YFSETQ come from the germline V gene. Between the trimmed V and J ends, which lost 7 bases and 5 bases, there was a span of 18 bases. The CDR3 nucleotides read TGCGCCAGCGCGGAATCGGGAAGGACCAATGAAAAACTGTTTTTT. It codes for CASAESGRTNEKLFF.

The rearrangement uses TRBV12-3 or TRBV12-4 and TRBJ1-1, with a tentative D call TRBD1 (6 bases). V lost 5 bases, J lost 6 bases, and 13 bases lay in between. The CDR3 has 13 residues. CDR3 protein: CASSLTGPSEAFF. CDR3 DNA: TGTGCCAGCAGTCTGACAGGCCCCTCTGAAGCTTTCTTT.

In its sample, this clonotype was seen many times. The genes are TRBV29-1 and TRBJ2-7; TRBD1 agrees at 7 bases. The CDR3 is 12 amino acids. Germline values: CDR1 SQVTM, CDR2 ANQGSEA. V dropped 6 bases and J dropped 2; count of bases not matched to a gene: 4. The CDR3 sequence is CSVRTGAYEQYF. In DNA form, the CDR3 reads TGCAGCGTCCGAACAGGGGCCTACGAGCAGTACTTC.